Here is one TCR beta chain with its context. Its antigen is undetermined. The germline CDR1 and CDR2 sequences are SGHRS and YFSETQ. CDR3 size: 15 residues. V lost 2 bases, J lost 6 bases, and 15 bases lay in between. The sample comes from a study of T cell responses to AZD1222 COVID-19 vaccine. Sequencing was performed with immunoSEQ multiplex PCR; in TCRdb, only in-frame clones are kept and a portion is missing. Found here are under 110,000 clones, 90% of them singletons; the top ten hold 1.3%. Study-level findings and limits: Among vaccine-associated CD4 TCRs, coverage spanned spike, with dominance at 160-218 and 743-854. A mostly white British donor set with more females was recruited, and clonal diversity was possibly underestimated. Every sample of the repertoires postdated the peak T cell response.

This sample comprised peripheral blood, obtained on day 0 of AZD1222 vaccination. The sequence came from an adult in good health. The gene calls are TRBV5-1 and TRBJ1-5, with a tentative D call TRBD1 (5 bases). The CDR3 DNA reads as TGCGCCAGCAGCTTCCCGGGGGATGGCGGTCAGCCCCAGCATTTT. Translation: CASSFPGDGGQPQHF.